These T cell receptor beta chains were read from a single sample in a study of blood T cell repertoires in COVID-19. Clones were sequenced by immunoSEQ multiplex PCR, and TCRdb holds only the in-frame ones, with some missing. Among roughly 240,000 clones listed, about 91% were seen once. Sequences were obtained from PBMCs or T cells enriched from blood (not recorded which). The source of these receptors is a woman in her forties with acute COVID-19. The CDR3 runs from the conserved cysteine through the conserved F or W. Each record gives: D gene, J gene, clone size, V gene, CDR3 DNA, CDR3 protein. D genes are given only for firm matches. Size tells how often a clone was seen (once, few, many) or the class of an expanded clone, and some rows leave it out.

D gene: TRBD1; J gene: TRBJ2-3; clone size: .; V gene: TRBV12-3/TRBV12-4; CDR3 DNA: TGTGCCAGCAAACAGGGGGCCTCAGATACGCAGTATTTT; CDR3 protein: CASKQGASDTQYF
D gene: .; J gene: TRBJ1-2; clone size: .; V gene: TRBV6-1; CDR3 DNA: TGTGCCAGCAGTGATACAGGATATGGCTACACCTTC; CDR3 protein: CASSDTGYGYTF
D gene: TRBD2; J gene: TRBJ2-2; clone size: .; V gene: TRBV4-3; CDR3 DNA: TGCGCCAGCAGCGCTAGCGGGACCGGCGGGGAGCTGTTTTTT; CDR3 protein: CASSASGTGGELFF
D gene: .; J gene: TRBJ2-3; clone size: .; V gene: TRBV10-1; CDR3 DNA: TGCGCCAGCAGGGAGAACTTGGACAAAGATACGCAGTATTTT; CDR3 protein: CASRENLDKDTQYF
D gene: TRBD1; J gene: TRBJ1-5; clone size: .; V gene: TRBV19; CDR3 DNA: TGTGCCAGTAGTATTCAGGGGGCGTATCAGCCCCAGCATTTT; CDR3 protein: CASSIQGAYQPQHF
D gene: TRBD2; J gene: TRBJ2-4; clone size: .; V gene: TRBV15; CDR3 DNA: TGTGCCACCAGCAGAGCTATTAGCGGGGAACTAGCCAAAAACATTCAGTACTTC; CDR3 protein: CATSRAISGELAKNIQYF
D gene: .; J gene: TRBJ2-7; clone size: .; V gene: TRBV7-9; CDR3 DNA: TGTGCCAGCAGCCCCCAAGCAAAGGGAGACCCCTACGAGCAGTACTTC; CDR3 protein: CASSPQAKGDPYEQYF
D gene: .; J gene: TRBJ2-3; clone size: .; V gene: TRBV30; CDR3 DNA: TGTGCCTGGAGTGAGGCAGGTACGCAGTATTTT; CDR3 protein: CAWSEAGTQYF
D gene: .; J gene: TRBJ2-7; clone size: .; V gene: TRBV4-3; CDR3 DNA: TGCGCCAGCAGCCAGTCGTGGGGGCCCTACGAGCAGTACTTC; CDR3 protein: CASSQSWGPYEQYF
D gene: TRBD2; J gene: TRBJ2-2; clone size: few; V gene: TRBV10-3; CDR3 DNA: TGTGCCATCAGTGAGGTGACTGGCGCGGGGGGCGCCCGGGAGCTGTTTTTT; CDR3 protein: CAISEVTGAGGARELFF
D gene: .; J gene: TRBJ1-3; clone size: .; V gene: TRBV4-2; CDR3 DNA: TGTGCCAGCAGCCAAGAGGGGGCGAAGGACACCATATATTTT; CDR3 protein: CASSQEGAKDTIYF
D gene: .; J gene: TRBJ2-1; clone size: .; V gene: TRBV24-1; CDR3 DNA: TGTGCCACCAGTGACCACTTTATAAATGAGCAGTTCTTC; CDR3 protein: CATSDHFINEQFF